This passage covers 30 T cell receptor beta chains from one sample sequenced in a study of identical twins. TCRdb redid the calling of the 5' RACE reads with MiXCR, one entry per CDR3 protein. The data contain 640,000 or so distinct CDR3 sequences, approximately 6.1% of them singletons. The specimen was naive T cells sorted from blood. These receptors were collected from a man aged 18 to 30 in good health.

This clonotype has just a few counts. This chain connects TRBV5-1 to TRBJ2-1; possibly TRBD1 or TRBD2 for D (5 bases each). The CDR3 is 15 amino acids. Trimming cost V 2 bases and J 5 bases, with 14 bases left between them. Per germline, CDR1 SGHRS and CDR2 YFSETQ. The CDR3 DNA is TGCGCCAGCAGCTTCCCAGCCGGGACCCACAATGAGCAGTTCTTC. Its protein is CASSFPAGTHNEQFF.

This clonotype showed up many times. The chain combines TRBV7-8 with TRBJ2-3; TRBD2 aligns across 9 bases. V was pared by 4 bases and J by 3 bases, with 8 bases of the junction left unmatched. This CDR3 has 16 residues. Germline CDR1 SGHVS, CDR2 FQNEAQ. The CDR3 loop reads CASSYYPSGRTDTQYF. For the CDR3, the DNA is TGTGCCAGCAGCTATTATCCAAGCGGGAGGACAGATACGCAGTATTTT.

The CDR3 reads CASRMTGPGDTIYF. The CDR3 DNA reads TGTGCCAGCAGGATGACAGGCCCCGGAGACACCATATATTTT. The chain recombines TRBV12-3 or TRBV12-4 with TRBJ1-3; a weak D match, TRBD1 (6 bases). This CDR3 contains 14 residues. V dropped 6 bases and J dropped 8 bases, with 17 bases sitting between them.

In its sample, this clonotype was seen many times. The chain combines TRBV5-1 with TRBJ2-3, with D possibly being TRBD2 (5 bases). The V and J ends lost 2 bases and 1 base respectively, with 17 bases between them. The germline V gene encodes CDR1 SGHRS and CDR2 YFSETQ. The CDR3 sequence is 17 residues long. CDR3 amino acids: CASSLKKSGPGTDTQYF. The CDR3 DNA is TGCGCCAGCAGCTTAAAGAAAAGCGGACCGGGCACAGATACGCAGTATTTT.

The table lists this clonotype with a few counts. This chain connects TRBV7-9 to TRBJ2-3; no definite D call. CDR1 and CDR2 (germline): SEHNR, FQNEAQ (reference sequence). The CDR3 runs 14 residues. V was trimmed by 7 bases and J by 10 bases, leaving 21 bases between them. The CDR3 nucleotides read TGTGCCAGCACCCAGACCATGCTATCCTCATCGCAGTATTTT. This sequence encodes CASTQTMLSSSQYF.

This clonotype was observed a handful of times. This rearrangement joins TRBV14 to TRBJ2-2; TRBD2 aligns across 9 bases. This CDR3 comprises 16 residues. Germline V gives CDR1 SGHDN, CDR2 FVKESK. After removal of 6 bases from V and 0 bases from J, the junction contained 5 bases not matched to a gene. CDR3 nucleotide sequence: TGTGCCAGCAGTCGGGCGGGAGGGGCGAACACCGGGGAGCTGTTTTTT. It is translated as CASSRAGGANTGELFF.

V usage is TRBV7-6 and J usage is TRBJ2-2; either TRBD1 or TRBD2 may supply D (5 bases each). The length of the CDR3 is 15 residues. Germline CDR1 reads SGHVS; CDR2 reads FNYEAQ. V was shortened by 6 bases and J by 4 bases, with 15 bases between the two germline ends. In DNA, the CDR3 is TGTGCCAGCAGTCCGGGACGGGGTTCCACCGGGGAGCTGTTTTTT. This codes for CASSPGRGSTGELFF.

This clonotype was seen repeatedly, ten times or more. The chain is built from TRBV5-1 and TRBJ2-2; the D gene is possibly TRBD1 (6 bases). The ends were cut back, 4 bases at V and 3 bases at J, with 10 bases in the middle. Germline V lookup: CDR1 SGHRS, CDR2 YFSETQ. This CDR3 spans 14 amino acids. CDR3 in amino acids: CASSSEGDTGELFF. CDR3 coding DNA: TGCGCCAGCAGCAGCGAGGGGGACACCGGGGAGCTGTTTTTT.

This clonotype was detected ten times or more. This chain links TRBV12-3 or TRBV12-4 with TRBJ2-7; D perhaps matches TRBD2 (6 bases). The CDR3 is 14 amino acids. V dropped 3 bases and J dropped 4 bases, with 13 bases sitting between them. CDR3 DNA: TGTGCCAGCAGTTTTCGCCTAGCGAAGTACGAGCAGTACTTC. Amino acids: CASSFRLAKYEQYF.

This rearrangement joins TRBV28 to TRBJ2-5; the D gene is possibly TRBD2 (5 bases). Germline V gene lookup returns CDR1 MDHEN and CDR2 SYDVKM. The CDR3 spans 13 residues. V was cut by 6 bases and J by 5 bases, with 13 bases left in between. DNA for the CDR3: TGTGCCAGCAGACGAGTAGCGATGGAGACCCAGTACTTC. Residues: CASRRVAMETQYF.

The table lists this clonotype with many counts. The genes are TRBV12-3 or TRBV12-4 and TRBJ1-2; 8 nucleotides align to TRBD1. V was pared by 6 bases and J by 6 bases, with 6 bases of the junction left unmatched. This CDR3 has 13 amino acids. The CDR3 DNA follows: TGTGCCAGCAGCCCCCAGGGGGCCAATGGCTACACCTTC. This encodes CASSPQGANGYTF.

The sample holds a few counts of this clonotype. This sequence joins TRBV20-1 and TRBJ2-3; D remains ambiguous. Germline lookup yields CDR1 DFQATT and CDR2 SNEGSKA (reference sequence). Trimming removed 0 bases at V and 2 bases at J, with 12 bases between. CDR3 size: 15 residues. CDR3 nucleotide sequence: TGCAGTGCTAGAGACGCGCTCGGGCTCACAGATACGCAGTATTTT. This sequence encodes CSARDALGLTDTQYF.

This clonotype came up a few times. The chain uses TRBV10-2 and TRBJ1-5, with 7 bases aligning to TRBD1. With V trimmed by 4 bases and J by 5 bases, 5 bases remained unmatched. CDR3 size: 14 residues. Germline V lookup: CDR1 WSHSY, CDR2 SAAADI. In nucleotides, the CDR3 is TGCGCCAGCAGTGGGCGAGGGGGCCATCAGCCCCAGCATTTT. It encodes CASSGRGGHQPQHF.

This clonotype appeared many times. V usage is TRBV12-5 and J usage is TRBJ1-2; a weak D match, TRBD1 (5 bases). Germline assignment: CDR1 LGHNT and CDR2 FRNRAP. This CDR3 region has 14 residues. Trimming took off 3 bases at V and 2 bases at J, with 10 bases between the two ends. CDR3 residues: CASGFAGKNYGYTF. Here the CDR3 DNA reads TGTGCTAGTGGTTTTGCAGGGAAAAACTATGGCTACACCTTC.

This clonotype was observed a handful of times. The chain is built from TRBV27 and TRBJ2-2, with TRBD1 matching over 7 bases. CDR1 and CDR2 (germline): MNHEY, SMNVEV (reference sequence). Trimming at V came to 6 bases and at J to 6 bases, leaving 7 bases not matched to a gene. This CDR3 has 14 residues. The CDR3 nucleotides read TGTGCCAGCAGCTACAGGGGCCGGGCCGGGGAGCTGTTTTTT. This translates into CASSYRGRAGELFF.

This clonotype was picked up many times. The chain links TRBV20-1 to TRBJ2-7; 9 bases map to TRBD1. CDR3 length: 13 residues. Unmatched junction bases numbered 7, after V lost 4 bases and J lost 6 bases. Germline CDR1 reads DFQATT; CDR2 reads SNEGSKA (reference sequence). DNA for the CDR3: TGCAGTGCTACACAGGGGGCGCCCCGCGAGCAGTACTTC. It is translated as CSATQGAPREQYF.

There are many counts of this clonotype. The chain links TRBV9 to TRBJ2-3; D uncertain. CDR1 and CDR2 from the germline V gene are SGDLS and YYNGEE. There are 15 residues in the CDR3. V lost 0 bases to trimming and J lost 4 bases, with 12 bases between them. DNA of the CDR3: TGTGCCAGCAGCGTAGAGGTGGAGTTCCCAGATACGCAGTATTTT. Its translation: CASSVEVEFPDTQYF.

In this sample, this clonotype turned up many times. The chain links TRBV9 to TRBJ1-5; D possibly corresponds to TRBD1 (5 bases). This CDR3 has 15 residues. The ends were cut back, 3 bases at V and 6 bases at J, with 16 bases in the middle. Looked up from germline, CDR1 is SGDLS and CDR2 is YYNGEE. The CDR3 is CASSEGLGRGQPQHF. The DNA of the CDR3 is TGTGCCAGCAGCGAGGGGCTAGGTAGGGGTCAGCCCCAGCATTTT.

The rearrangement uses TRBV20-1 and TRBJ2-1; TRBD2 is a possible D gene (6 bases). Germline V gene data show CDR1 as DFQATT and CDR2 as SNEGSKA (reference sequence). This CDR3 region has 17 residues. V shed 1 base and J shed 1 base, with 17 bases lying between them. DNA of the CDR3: TGCAGTGCTAGAGTCTCCTTAGGACTACCTTCCTACAATGAGCAGTTCTTC. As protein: CSARVSLGLPSYNEQFF.

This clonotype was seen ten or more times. This chain's CDR3 is CATSDYRGKETQYF. Here the CDR3 DNA reads TGTGCCACCAGTGATTACAGGGGGAAGGAGACCCAGTACTTC. V usage is TRBV24-1 and J usage is TRBJ2-5; 8 bases are shared with TRBD1. The germline V gene encodes CDR1 KGHDR and CDR2 SFDVKD. The V and J ends lost 2 bases and 5 bases, in that order; junction bases with no gene match: 3. CDR3 size: 14 residues.

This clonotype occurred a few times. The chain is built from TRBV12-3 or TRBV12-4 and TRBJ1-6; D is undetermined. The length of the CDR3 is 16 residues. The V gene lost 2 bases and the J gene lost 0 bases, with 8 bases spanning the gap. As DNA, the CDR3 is TGTGCCAGCAGTTTACGGTACCCCTCCTATAATTCACCCCTCCACTTT. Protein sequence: CASSLRYPSYNSPLHF.

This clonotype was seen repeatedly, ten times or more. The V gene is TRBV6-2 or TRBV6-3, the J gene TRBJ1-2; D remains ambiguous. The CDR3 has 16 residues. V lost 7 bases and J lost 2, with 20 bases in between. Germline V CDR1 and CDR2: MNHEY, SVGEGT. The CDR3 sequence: CASTQTTSLPNYGYTF. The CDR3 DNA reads TGTGCCAGCACTCAGACGACATCACTCCCCAACTATGGCTACACCTTC.

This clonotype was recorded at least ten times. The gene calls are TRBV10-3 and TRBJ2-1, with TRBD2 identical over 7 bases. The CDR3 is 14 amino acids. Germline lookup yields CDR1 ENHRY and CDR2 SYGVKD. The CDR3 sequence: CATNGGSLYYEQFF. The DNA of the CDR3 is TGTGCAACAAATGGCGGGAGTTTATACTATGAGCAGTTCTTC.

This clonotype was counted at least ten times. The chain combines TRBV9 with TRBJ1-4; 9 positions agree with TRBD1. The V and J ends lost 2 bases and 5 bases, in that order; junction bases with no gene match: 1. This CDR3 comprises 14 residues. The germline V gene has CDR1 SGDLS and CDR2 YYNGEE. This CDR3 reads CASSVGTGNEKLFF. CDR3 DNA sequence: TGTGCCAGCAGCGTTGGGACAGGGAATGAAAAACTGTTTTTT.

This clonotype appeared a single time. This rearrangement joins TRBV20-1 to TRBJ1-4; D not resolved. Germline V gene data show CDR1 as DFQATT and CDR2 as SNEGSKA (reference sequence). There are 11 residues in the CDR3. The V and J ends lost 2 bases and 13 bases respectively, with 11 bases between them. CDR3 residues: CSARKQEGLFF. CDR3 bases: TGCAGTGCTAGAAAGCAGGAGGGACTGTTTTTT.

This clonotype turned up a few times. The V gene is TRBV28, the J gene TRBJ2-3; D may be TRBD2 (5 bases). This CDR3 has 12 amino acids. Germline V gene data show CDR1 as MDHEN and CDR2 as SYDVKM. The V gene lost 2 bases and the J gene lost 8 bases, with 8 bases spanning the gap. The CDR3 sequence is CASSLPGGTQYF. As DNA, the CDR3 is TGTGCCAGCAGTTTACCCGGAGGTACGCAGTATTTT.

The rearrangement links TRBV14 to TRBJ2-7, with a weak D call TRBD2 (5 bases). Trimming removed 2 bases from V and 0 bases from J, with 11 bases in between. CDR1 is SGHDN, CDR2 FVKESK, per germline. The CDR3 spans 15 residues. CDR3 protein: CASSQTRESSYEQYF. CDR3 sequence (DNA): TGTGCCAGCAGCCAAACGAGGGAGAGCTCCTACGAGCAGTACTTC.

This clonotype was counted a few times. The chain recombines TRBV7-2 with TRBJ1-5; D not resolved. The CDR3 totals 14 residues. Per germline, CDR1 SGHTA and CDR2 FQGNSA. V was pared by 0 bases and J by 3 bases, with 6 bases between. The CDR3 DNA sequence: TGTGCCAGCAGCTTAGCCCGGGCCAATCAGCCCCAGCATTTT. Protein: CASSLARANQPQHF. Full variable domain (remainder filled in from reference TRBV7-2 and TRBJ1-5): GAGVSQSPSNKVTEKGKDVELRCDPISGHTALYWYRQSLGQGLEFLIYFQGNSAPDKSGLPSDRFSAERTGGSVSTLTIQRTQQEDSAVYLCASSLARANQPQHFGDGTRLSIL.

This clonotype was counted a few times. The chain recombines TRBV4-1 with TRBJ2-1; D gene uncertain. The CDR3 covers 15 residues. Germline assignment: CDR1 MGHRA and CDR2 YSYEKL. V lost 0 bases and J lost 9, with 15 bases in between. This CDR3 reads CASSQDSSSWVEQFF. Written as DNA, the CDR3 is TGCGCCAGCAGCCAAGACTCCTCCTCGTGGGTTGAGCAGTTCTTC.

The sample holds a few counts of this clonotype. The CDR3 bases are TGTGCCAGCAGCCGAACGGGACCGAGTTTCCAAGAGACCCAGTACTTC. Residues: CASSRTGPSFQETQYF. The V gene is TRBV7-9, the J gene TRBJ2-5; D is possibly TRBD1 or TRBD2 (5 bases each). CDR3 length equals 16 residues. Germline V gives CDR1 SEHNR, CDR2 FQNEAQ (reference sequence). V was trimmed by 5 bases and J by 1 base, leaving 17 bases between them.